Sequencing of this T cell receptor (beta chain) was carried out in a study of shared clonotypes between healthy human individuals. Profiling relied on immunoSEQ multiplex PCR, and the TCRdb table lists in-frame clones only, not all of them. Of roughly 520,000 clones listed, 90% to 97% were seen once; the top ten hold 0.05% to 0.07%. V was cut by 0 bases and J by 7 bases, with 16 bases left in between. Germline V gives CDR1 SGHRS, CDR2 YFSETQ. The CDR3 covers 16 residues. The chain employs TRBV5-1 and TRBJ1-4, with D possibly TRBD1 on 5 matching bases. Sample: naive CD4+ T cells sorted from blood. Subset defined: CD45RA+ positively selected. The sequence was obtained from a woman aged 25 to 39 in good health. In nucleotides, the CDR3 is TGCGCCAGCAGCTTGGCCGGGGCCCATAGAGTTGAAAAACTGTTTTTT. Translating gives CASSLAGAHRVEKLFF.